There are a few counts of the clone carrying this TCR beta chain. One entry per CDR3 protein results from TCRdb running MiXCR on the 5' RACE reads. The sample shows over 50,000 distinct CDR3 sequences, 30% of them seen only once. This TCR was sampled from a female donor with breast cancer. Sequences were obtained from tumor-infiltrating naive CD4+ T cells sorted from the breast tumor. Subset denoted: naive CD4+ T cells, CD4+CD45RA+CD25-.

CDR3 residues: CASNPGTGGGLQLYEQYF. In DNA form, the CDR3 reads TGTGCCAGCAACCCCGGGACAGGGGGCGGCCTCCAACTATACGAGCAGTACTTC. The J gene is TRBJ2-7, the V gene TRBV6-2 or TRBV6-3; 12 bases align to TRBD1. Germline V gene lookup returns CDR1 MNHEY and CDR2 SVGEGT. J gave up 4 bases and V 7 bases, and 17 bases lay outside the gene matches. The CDR3 has 18 residues.